This TCR beta chain was observed in a study of vaccination and CD4 T cells after COVID-19. Overall study context: Post-vaccine sampling followed dose two by a median 72 days (range 14 to 241). Study-wide results and caveats: Although the median of SARS-CoV-2-reactive clonotypes rose from about 20 to 38, the change was not significant.

Sequenced with the Oncomine TCR Beta short-read assay was DNA taken from cultured CD4+ T cells. The template was genomic DNA from cultured CD4+ T cells. TCRdb independently ran MiXCR on the PCR reads; one entry per CDR3 protein. The table shows 8,500 to 10,000 distinct CDR3 sequences, with 30% to 40% occurring only once. This clonotype appeared a few times. What it recognizes is unknown. The treatment was: roughly 10-day PBMC culture with coronavirus spike peptide pools or control peptides (ViraFEST assay). According to the study, CD4+ T cells from the unexposed donor were gathered ahead of the COVID-19 pandemic (2011-2018). Germline CDR1 SGHTA, CDR2 FQGNSA. Trimming stripped 2 bases from V and 3 bases from J, with 12 bases between. This CDR3 region has 15 residues.

This receptor was taken from a human donor in good health. Sequencing input: CD4+ T cells from blood, cultured in vitro. The chain uses TRBV7-2 and TRBJ2-3; either TRBD1 or TRBD2 may fit D (5 bases each). In DNA form, the CDR3 reads TGTGCCAGCAGCTTATTGCAGGGAGAGACAGATACGCAGTATTTT. It encodes CASSLLQGETDTQYF. The full variable domain, with the rest looked up from reference TRBV7-2 and TRBJ2-3, is GAGVSQSPSNKVTEKGKDVELRCDPISGHTALYWYRQSLGQGLEFLIYFQGNSAPDKSGLPSDRFSAERTGGSVSTLTIQRTQQEDSAVYLCASSLLQGETDTQYFGPGTRLTVL.